This T cell receptor (beta chain) was captured by sequencing in a study of blood T cell repertoires in COVID-19. For the study at large: Spain, Italy and the United States supplied samples that represented acute and convalescent COVID-19. PBMCs, B-cell-depleted T cells, or T cells provided the cDNA or gDNA that made up the material.

Grouping used clinical history reported by participants in a survey and questionnaire. Authors' data handling: Scientists estimated how many nucleated cells there were by amplifying reference gene primers. The protocol was immunoSEQ multiplex PCR, while the TCRdb copy is restricted to in-frame clones and leaves out a portion. The V and J calls and clone size are taken from that table; D and trimming were inferred from the DNA. The sample has around 330,000 clones; roughly 90% are singletons. The CDR3 is made up of 14 amino acids. Germline CDR1 SGHVS, CDR2 FQNEAQ. J lost 4 bases, V lost 4 bases, and 4 bases had no gene match.

The V gene is TRBV7-8, the J gene TRBJ1-2; the match to TRBD1 covers 9 bases. The receptor comes from a woman younger than 35 who had recovered from COVID-19. Specimen: PBMCs or T cells enriched from blood (not recorded which). CDR3 loop: CASSYATGGYGYTF. DNA for the CDR3: TGTGCCAGCAGCTACGCGACAGGGGGCTATGGCTACACCTTC.